This TCR beta chain was captured in a study of blood T cell repertoires in COVID-19. Background on the study: T cells, B-cell-depleted T cells, or PBMCs supplied cDNA or gDNA.

This clone was counted a single time. Repertoires were generated with immunoSEQ multiplex PCR, while TCRdb's copy carries only in-frame clones and drops some. Here the sample spans about 220,000 clones, around 86% being singletons. The sequence derives from a human donor in a cohort sampled during active COVID-19. Sequencing was performed on peripheral blood.

The CDR3 loop reads CASSLSFPGAGGYEQYF. In DNA form, the CDR3 reads TGCGCCAGCAGCTTGAGTTTCCCGGGGGCAGGGGGCTACGAGCAGTACTTC. The J gene is TRBJ2-7, the V gene TRBV5-1, with D possibly being TRBD1 (7 bases). V was pared by 1 base and J by 3 bases, with 20 bases between. The germline V gene has CDR1 SGHRS and CDR2 YFSETQ. CDR3 size: 17 residues.